The next 14 T cell receptor beta chains were all read from a single sample in a study of T cells expressing NK-cell markers. TCRdb processed the 5' RACE reads again and assigns one entry to each CDR3 protein, with no DNA. In all, the sample yields a few hundred thousand distinct CDR3 sequences. Sequences were obtained from blood T cells: a sorted CD56 or NKG2C T cell subset, CD4+ or CD8+ T cells, or bulk PBMC T cells (not recorded which). The receptors were sampled from a man aged 18-69 years in good health.

This chain joins TRBV12-5 and TRBJ1-6. The CDR3 spans 15 residues. In germline, CDR1 is LGHNT, CDR2 FRNRAP. The CDR3 sequence: CASGLVVKGNSPLHF.

V usage is TRBV12-3 or TRBV12-4 and J usage is TRBJ2-3; TCRdb's D call, TRBD1, is unchecked because there is no DNA. The CDR3 covers 16 residues. CDR3: CASSPGTVPVKDTQYF.

This chain joins TRBV2 and TRBJ1-6. Per germline, CDR1 SNHLY and CDR2 FYNNEI. The CDR3 consists of 13 residues. The CDR3 region is CASGEATISPLHF. The full variable domain, with the rest looked up from reference TRBV2 and TRBJ1-6, is EPEVTQTPSHQVTQMGQEVILRCVPISNHLYFYWYRQILGQKVEFLVSFYNNEISEKSEIFDDQFSVERPDGSNFTLKIRSTKLEDSAMYFCASGEATISPLHFGNGTRLTVT.

This chain joins TRBV18 and TRBJ2-7; TCRdb selects TRBD2, and the lack of DNA leaves this call unchecked. The CDR3 has 17 amino acids. Germline V gene data show CDR1 as KGHSH and CDR2 as LQKENI. This chain's CDR3 is CASSPQAGSATSYEQYF.

The chain carries TRBV5-6 and TRBJ1-2; the TCRdb D gene call, TRBD1, has no DNA to confirm it. Looked up from germline, CDR1 is SGHDT and CDR2 is YYEEEE. This CDR3 is built from 15 residues. CDR3 amino acids: CASSGTDRGQGGYTF.

The V and J genes are TRBV3-1 and TRBJ2-1; the D call of TRBD2 rests on TCRdb alone, since no DNA is present to check it. The CDR3 runs 14 residues. Germline V gives CDR1 LGHDT, CDR2 YNNKEL (reference sequence). CDR3 loop: CASSQVSSSSQQFF.

The chain joins TRBV6-1 to TRBJ1-4; TCRdb gives TRBD1 as the D gene, but with no DNA this cannot be confirmed. This CDR3 is built from 14 residues. Germline CDR1 MNHNS, CDR2 SASEGT. CDR3 amino acids: CASSPGVLNEKLFF.

This chain's CDR3 is CASSLARTGLGVNSPLHF. V is TRBV11-1 and J is TRBJ1-6; TCRdb gives TRBD1 as the D gene, but with no DNA this cannot be confirmed. This CDR3 is 18 amino acids long. Germline-derived CDR1 and CDR2 are SGHAT and FQDESV (reference sequence).

V and J are TRBV19 and TRBJ2-4; TCRdb outputs TRBD1, but without DNA this stays unchecked. The CDR3 runs to 16 residues. Germline V CDR1 and CDR2: LNHDA, SQIVND (reference sequence). The CDR3 loop reads CASSTGTGERGHIQYF.

V usage is TRBV20-1 and J usage is TRBJ2-1; as DNA is missing, the TRBD1 call by TCRdb cannot be tested. The CDR3 is 14 residues long. Germline values: CDR1 DFQATT, CDR2 SNEGSKA (reference sequence). The CDR3 loop reads CSARDKTAGGTQFF.

CDR3 protein: CASIWGGSSYEQYF. The rearrangement joins TRBV2 to TRBJ2-7; lacking DNA, the TRBD1 call made by TCRdb goes unchecked. The CDR3 runs 14 residues. Germline CDR1 and CDR2: SNHLY and FYNNEI.

The rearrangement uses TRBV18 and TRBJ2-5; TCRdb lists TRBD1, though no DNA is available to test this call. Looked up from germline, CDR1 is KGHSH and CDR2 is LQKENI. CDR3 size: 16 residues. The CDR3 reads CASSPGQGEYQETQYF.

The chain recombines TRBV7-9 with TRBJ1-2; TCRdb proposes TRBD1, but this gene call is untestable without DNA. CDR3 length: 13 amino acids. Germline values: CDR1 SEHNR, CDR2 FQNEAQ (reference sequence). The CDR3 sequence is CASSTQTGLGYTF.

The gene calls are TRBV11-2 and TRBJ2-5. The CDR3 runs 14 residues. CDR1 SGHAT and CDR2 FQNNGV come from the germline V gene. CDR3 loop: CASSIGLRVETQYF. The full variable domain, with the rest looked up from reference TRBV11-2 and TRBJ2-5, is EAGVAQSPRYKIIEKRQSVAFWCNPISGHATLYWYQQILGQGPKLLIQFQNNGVVDDSQLPKDRFSAERLKGVDSTLKIQPAKLEDSAVYLCASSIGLRVETQYFGPGTRLLVL.